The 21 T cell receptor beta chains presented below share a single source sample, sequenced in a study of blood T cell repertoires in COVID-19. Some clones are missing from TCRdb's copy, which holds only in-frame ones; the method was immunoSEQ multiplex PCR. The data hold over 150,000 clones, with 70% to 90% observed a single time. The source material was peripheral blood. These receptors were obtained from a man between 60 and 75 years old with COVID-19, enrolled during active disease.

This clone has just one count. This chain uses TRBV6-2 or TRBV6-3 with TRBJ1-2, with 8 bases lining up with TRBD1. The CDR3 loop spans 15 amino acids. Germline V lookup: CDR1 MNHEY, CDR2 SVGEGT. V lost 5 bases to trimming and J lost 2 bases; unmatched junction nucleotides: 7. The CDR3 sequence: CASSDYDRGNYGYTF. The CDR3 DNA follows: TGTGCCAGCAGTGACTACGACAGGGGCAACTATGGCTACACCTTC.

As DNA, the CDR3 is TGCGCCAGCAGCAGGGACAACTCCTACGAGCAGTACTTC. It encodes CASSRDNSYEQYF. This sequence joins TRBV5-1 and TRBJ2-7; the D gene is possibly TRBD1 (6 bases). The CDR3 is 13 residues long. V was shortened by 4 bases and J by 0 bases, with 8 bases between the two germline ends. Germline V gene sequence: CDR1 SGHRS, CDR2 YFSETQ.

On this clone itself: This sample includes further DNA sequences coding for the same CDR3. This CDR3 is CASSPRGGSNYGYTF. In DNA form, the CDR3 reads TGTGCCAGCAGCCCCAGAGGGGGCTCTAACTATGGCTACACCTTC. The chain links TRBV6-2 or TRBV6-3 to TRBJ1-2, with 7 bases that match TRBD1. V was pared by 6 bases and J by 0 bases, with 7 bases of the junction left unmatched. The CDR3 runs to 15 residues. Looked up from germline, CDR1 is MNHEY and CDR2 is SVGEGT.

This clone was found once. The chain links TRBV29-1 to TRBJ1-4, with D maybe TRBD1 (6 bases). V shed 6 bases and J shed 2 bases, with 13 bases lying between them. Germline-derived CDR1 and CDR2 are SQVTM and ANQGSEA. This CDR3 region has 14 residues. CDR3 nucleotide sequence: TGCAGCGTCCAGCTCCAGGGGACTAATGAAAAACTGTTTTTT. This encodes CSVQLQGTNEKLFF.

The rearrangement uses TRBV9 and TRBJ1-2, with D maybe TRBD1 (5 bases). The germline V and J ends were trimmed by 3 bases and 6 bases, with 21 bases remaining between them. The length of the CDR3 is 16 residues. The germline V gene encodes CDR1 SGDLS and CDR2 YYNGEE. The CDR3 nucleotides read TGTGCCAGCAGCGCGGGGGGGTCAGGCTCAATGGATGGCTACACCTTC. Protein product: CASSAGGSGSMDGYTF.

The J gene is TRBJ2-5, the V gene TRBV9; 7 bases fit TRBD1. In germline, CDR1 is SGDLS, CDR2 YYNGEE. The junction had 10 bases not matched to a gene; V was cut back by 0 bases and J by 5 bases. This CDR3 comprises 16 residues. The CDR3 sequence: CASSVAEGAIRETQYF. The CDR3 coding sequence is TGTGCCAGCAGCGTAGCAGAGGGGGCGATACGCGAGACCCAGTACTTC.

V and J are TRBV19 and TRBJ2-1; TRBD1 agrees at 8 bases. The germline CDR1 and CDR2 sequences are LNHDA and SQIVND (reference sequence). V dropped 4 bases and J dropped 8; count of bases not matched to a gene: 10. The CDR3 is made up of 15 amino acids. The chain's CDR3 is CASSSLGQGRDEQFF. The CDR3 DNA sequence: TGTGCCAGTAGTAGCCTCGGACAGGGTCGGGATGAGCAGTTCTTC.

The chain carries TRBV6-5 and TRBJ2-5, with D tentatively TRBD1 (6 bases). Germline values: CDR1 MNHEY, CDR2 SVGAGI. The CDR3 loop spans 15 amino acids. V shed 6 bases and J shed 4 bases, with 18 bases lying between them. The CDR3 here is CASRRDTQWGETQYF. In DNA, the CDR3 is TGTGCCAGCAGGAGGGACACTCAGTGGGGAGAGACCCAGTACTTC.

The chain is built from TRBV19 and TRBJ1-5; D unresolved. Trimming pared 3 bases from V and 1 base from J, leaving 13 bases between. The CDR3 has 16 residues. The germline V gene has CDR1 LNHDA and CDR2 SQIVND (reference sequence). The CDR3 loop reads CASSIPQIASNQPQHF. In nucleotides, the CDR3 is TGTGCCAGTAGTATCCCCCAAATAGCGAGCAATCAGCCCCAGCATTTT.

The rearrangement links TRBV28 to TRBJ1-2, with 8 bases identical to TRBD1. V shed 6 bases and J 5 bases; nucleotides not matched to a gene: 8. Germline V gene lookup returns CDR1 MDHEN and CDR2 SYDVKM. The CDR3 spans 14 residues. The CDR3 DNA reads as TGTGCCAGCAGAGACAGGGGTTTGGGGTATGGCTACACCTTC. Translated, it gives CASRDRGLGYGYTF.

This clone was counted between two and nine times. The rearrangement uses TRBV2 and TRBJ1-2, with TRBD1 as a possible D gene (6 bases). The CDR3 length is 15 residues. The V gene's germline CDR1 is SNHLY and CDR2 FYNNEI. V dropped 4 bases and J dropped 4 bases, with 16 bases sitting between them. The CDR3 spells CASSGEGGRSYGYTF. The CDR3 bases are TGTGCCAGCAGTGGGGAGGGGGGACGGAGCTATGGCTACACCTTC. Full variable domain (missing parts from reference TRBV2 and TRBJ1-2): EPEVTQTPSHQVTQMGQEVILRCVPISNHLYFYWYRQILGQKVEFLVSFYNNEISEKSEIFDDQFSVERPDGSNFTLKIRSTKLEDSAMYFCASSGEGGRSYGYTFGSGTRLTVV.

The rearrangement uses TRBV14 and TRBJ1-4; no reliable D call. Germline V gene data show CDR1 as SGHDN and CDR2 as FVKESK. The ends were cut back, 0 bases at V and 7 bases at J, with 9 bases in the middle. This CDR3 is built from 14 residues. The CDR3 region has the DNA TGTGCCAGCAGCCAAGATCGGGGTTTTGAAAAACTGTTTTTT. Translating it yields CASSQDRGFEKLFF.

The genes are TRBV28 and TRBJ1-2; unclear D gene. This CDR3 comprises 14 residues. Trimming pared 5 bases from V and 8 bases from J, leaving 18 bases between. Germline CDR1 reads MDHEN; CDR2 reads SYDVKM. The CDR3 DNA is TGTGCCAGCAGTACCCCCCCAGGCAGAACGGGCTACACCTTC. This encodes CASSTPPGRTGYTF.

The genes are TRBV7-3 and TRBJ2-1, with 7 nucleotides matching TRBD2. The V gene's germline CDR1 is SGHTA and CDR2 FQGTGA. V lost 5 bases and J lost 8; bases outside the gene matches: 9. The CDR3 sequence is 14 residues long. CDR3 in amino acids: CASSPGDYRDEQFF. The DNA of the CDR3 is TGTGCCAGCAGCCCCGGGGACTACCGGGATGAGCAGTTCTTC.

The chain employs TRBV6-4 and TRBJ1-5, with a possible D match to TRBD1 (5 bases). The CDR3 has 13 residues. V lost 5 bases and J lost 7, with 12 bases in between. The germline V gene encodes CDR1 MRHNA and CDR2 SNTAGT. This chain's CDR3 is CASSPTAGQPQHF. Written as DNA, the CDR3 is TGTGCCAGCAGTCCGACAGCGGGGCAGCCCCAGCATTTT.

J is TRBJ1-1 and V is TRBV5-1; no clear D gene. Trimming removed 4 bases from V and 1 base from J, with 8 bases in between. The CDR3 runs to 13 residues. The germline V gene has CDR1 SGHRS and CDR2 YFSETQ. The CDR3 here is CASSQSGNTEAFF. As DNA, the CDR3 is TGCGCCAGCAGCCAGAGCGGGAACACTGAAGCTTTCTTT.

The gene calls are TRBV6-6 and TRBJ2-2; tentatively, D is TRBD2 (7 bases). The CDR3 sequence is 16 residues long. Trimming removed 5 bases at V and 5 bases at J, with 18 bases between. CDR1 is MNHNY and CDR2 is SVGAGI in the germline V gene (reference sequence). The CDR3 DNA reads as TGTGCCAGCAGTCCCACCGGAGGGGGGGGGACCGGGGAGCTGTTTTTT. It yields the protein CASSPTGGGGTGELFF.

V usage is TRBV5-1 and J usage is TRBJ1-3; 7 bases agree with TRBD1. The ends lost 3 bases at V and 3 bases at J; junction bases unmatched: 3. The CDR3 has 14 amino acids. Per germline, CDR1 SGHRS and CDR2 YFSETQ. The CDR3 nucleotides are TGCGCCAGCAGCTCGACAGGGAATGGAAACACCATATATTTT. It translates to CASSSTGNGNTIYF.

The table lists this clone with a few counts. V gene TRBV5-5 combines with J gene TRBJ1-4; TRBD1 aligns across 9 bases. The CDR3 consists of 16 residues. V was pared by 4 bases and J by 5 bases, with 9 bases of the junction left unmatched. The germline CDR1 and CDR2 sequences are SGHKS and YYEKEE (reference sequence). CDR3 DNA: TGTGCCAGCAGCATAGTTACCGGGACAGGGAATGAAAAACTGTTTTTT. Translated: CASSIVTGTGNEKLFF.

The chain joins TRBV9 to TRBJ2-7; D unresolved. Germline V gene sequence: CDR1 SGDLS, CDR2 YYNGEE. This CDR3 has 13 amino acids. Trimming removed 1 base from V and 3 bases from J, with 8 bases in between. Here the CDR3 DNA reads TGTGCCAGCAGCGTAACAGTGGACTACGAGCAGTACTTC. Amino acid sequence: CASSVTVDYEQYF.

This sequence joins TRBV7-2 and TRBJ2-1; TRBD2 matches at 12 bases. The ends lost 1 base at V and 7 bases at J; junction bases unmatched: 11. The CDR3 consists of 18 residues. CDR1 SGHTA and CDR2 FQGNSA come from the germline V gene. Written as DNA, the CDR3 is TGTGCCAGCAGCTTAGATCTTACTAGCGGGGGGCCGGAGAATGAGCAGTTCTTC. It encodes CASSLDLTSGGPENEQFF.